The clone carrying this TCR beta chain has a handful of counts. As yet, its antigen is unknown. Full-length variable regions came from constant-region reverse primers plus semi-nested Nested Universal Primer A PCR. MiXCR was run by TCRdb on the 5' RACE reads, yielding one entry per CDR3 protein. The data hold more than 55,000 distinct CDR3 sequences, with less than 25% observed a single time. Cells sorted as Tregs were CD4+, CD25+ and CD127-/low. V was clipped by 5 bases and J by 4 bases, with 17 bases between them. This CDR3 has 15 residues. CDR1 SEHNR and CDR2 FQNEAQ come from the germline V gene (reference sequence). Study-wide points: Tumor memory CD4+ T cell TCR gene usage clustered with blood and lymph node memory CD4+ cells and lymph node naive CD4+ cells. Larger-cohort validation covered only one TCR beta V-J rearrangement.

The receptor was isolated from a female donor with breast cancer. The chain employs TRBV7-9 and TRBJ1-1, with a possible D match to TRBD1 (5 bases). The sample comprised tumor-infiltrating Tregs sorted from the breast tumor. In nucleotides, the CDR3 is TGTGCCAGCAGCCCGACCCGGGAGGGGAGCACTGAAGCTTTCTTT. It is translated as CASSPTREGSTEAFF.